This T cell receptor (beta chain) came from a study of shared clonotypes between healthy human individuals. Study-wide findings and caveats: Sharing across four donors was seen in roughly 5% of naive CD4 clonotypes.

Naive CD8 cells were CD45RO-negative, positively selected for CCR7, excluding terminally differentiated effector memory CD45RA+ cells. This clone has just one count. Antigen: not known. Germline V gene lookup returns CDR1 SGDLS and CDR2 YYNGEE. The CDR3 contains 14 residues. The J segment lost 6 bases and the V segment lost 3 bases, leaving 4 bases of the junction unmatched. This table comes from immunoSEQ multiplex PCR, and its TCRdb copy is limited to in-frame clones, with some not included. There are under 2,000,000 clones in the sample; 85% to 95% occur only once, and approximately 1.2% lies in the top ten.

This rearrangement joins TRBV9 to TRBJ2-7; TRBD2 matches 12 bases. Sequences were obtained from naive CD8+ T cells sorted from blood. This receptor was obtained from a man aged 18 to 30 in good health. The CDR3 DNA follows: TGTGCCAGCAGCGCCGGGACTAGCGGGTTCGAGCAGTACTTC. Translated: CASSAGTSGFEQYF.